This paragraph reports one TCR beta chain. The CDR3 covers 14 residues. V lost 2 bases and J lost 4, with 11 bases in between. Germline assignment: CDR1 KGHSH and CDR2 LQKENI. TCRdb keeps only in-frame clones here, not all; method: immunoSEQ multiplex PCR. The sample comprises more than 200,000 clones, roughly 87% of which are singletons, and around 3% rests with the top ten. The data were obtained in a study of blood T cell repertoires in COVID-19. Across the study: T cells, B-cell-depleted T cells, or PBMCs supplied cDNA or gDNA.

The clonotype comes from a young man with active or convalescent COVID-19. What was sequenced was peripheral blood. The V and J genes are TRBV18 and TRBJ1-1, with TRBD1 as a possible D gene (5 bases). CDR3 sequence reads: CASSPGTGVTEAFF. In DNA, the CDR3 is TGTGCCAGCTCACCAGGCACGGGGGTCACTGAAGCTTTCTTT.